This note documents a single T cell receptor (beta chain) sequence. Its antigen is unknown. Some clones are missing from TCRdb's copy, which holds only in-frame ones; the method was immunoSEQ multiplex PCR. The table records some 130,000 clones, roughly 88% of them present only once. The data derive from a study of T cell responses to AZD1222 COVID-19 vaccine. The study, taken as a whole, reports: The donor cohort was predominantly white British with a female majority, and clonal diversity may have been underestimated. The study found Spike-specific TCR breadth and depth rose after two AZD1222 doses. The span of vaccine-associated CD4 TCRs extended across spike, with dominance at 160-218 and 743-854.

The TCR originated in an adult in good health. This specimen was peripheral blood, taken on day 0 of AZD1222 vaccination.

CDR3 DNA sequence: TGTGCCAGTGGGGCCATTGGACAGGGCCTGGGAGAGACCCAGTACTTC. This codes for CASGAIGQGLGETQYF. The V and J genes are TRBV4-2 and TRBJ2-5, with TRBD1 identical over 8 bases. This CDR3 comprises 16 residues. V lost 9 bases to trimming and J lost 4 bases; unmatched junction nucleotides: 16. Germline V CDR1 and CDR2: LGHNA, YNFKEQ.